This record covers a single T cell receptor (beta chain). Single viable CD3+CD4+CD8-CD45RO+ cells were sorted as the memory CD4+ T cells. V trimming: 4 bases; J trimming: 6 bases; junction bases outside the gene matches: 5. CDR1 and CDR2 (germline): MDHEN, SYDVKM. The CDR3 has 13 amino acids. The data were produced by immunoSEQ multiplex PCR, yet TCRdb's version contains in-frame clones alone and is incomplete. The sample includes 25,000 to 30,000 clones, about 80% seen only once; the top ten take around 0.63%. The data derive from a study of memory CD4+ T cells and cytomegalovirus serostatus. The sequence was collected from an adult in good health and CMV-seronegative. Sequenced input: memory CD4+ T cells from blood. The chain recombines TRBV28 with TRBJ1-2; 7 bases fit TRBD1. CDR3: CASSSDRVNGYTF. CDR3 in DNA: TGTGCCAGCAGTTCTGACAGGGTCAATGGCTACACCTTC.